This T cell receptor beta chain was sequenced in a study of blood T cell repertoires in COVID-19. Study-wide background: Samples of COVID-19 (acute and convalescent) were obtained from the United States, Italy and Spain. T cells, B-cell-depleted T cells, or PBMCs supplied cDNA or gDNA.

In the original workflow: Estimation of nucleated cell counts relied on the amplification of reference gene primers. Clones were read by immunoSEQ multiplex PCR, and TCRdb kept only the in-frame ones, dropping some. Clone size and the V and J calls come from that table; the DNA yielded D and trimming. The table has 300,000 to 400,000 clones, 90% to 95% seen once. The receptor was derived from a woman younger than 30 who had recovered from COVID-19. The material sequenced was peripheral blood.

In DNA, the CDR3 is TGTGCCAGTATGGTTTGGGTAGGGGGCCCCGGGGAGCTGTTTTTT. It specifies CASMVWVGGPGELFF. The rearrangement links TRBV19 to TRBJ2-2; TRBD1 aligns across 7 bases. There are 15 residues in the CDR3. With V trimmed by 7 bases and J by 6 bases, 11 bases remained unmatched. From germline, CDR1 is LNHDA and CDR2 SQIVND (reference sequence).